This passage covers 20 T cell receptor beta chains from one sample sequenced in a study of blood T cell repertoires in COVID-19. This table comes from immunoSEQ multiplex PCR, and its TCRdb copy is limited to in-frame clones, with some not included. This sample has 150,000 to 200,000 clones, with 70% to 90% found just once. The specimen sequenced was peripheral blood. Receptors originate from a man between 35 and 55 years old with active or convalescent COVID-19.

This chain connects TRBV7-8 to TRBJ1-1; D is possibly TRBD1 (6 bases). This CDR3 spans 16 amino acids. V gave up 3 bases and J gave up 1 base, with 15 bases separating them. Germline-derived CDR1 and CDR2 are SGHVS and FQNEAQ. The CDR3 loop is CASSFRDNLGNTEAFF. The CDR3 DNA follows: TGTGCCAGCAGCTTCCGGGACAACCTGGGGAACACTGAAGCTTTCTTT. Full variable domain (remainder filled in from reference TRBV7-8 and TRBJ1-1): GAGVSQSPRYKVAKRGQDVALRCDPISGHVSLFWYQQALGQGPEFLTYFQNEAQLDKSGLPSDRFFAERPEGSVSTLKIQRTQQEDSAVYLCASSFRDNLGNTEAFFGQGTRLTVV.

This clone was detected only a few times. Mismatch with germline at one junction end may stem from a read error. The chain links TRBV19 to TRBJ1-5; D ambiguous. This CDR3 has 10 amino acids. CDR1 and CDR2 (germline): LNHDA, SQIVND (reference sequence). The CDR3 sequence is CASGNRPQHF. The CDR3 bases are TGTGCCAGTGGCAATCGGCCCCAGCATTTT.

V usage is TRBV4-3 and J usage is TRBJ2-7, with TRBD2 identical over 7 bases. The CDR3 spans 15 residues. CDR1 and CDR2 (germline): LGHNA, YSLEER. V lost 3 bases and J lost 2; bases outside the gene matches: 7. The chain's CDR3 is CASSHGTMLPYEQYF. The DNA of the CDR3 is TGCGCCAGCAGCCACGGGACTATGCTTCCCTACGAGCAGTACTTC.

V usage is TRBV6-5 and J usage is TRBJ1-6, with no clear D. Trimming took 2 bases from V and 9 from J, leaving 8 bases between them. This CDR3 comprises 13 residues. Germline V gene data show CDR1 as MNHEY and CDR2 as SVGAGI. The CDR3 region is CASSYEVRSPLHF. CDR3 nucleotide sequence: TGTGCCAGCAGTTACGAGGTCCGTTCACCCCTCCACTTT.

The chain employs TRBV6-5 and TRBJ2-5, with 13 nucleotides matching TRBD2. CDR1 and CDR2 (germline): MNHEY, SVGAGI. V lost 4 bases and J lost 3; bases outside the gene matches: 2. There are 15 residues in the CDR3. CDR3 loop: CASSSGTSGEETQYF. The CDR3 DNA follows: TGTGCCAGCAGTTCCGGGACTAGCGGGGAAGAGACCCAGTACTTC.

The table lists this clone with a count of one. The genes are TRBV7-9 and TRBJ1-1, with 8 bases that match TRBD1. Germline CDR1 is SEHNR and CDR2 is FQNEAQ (reference sequence). After removal of 3 bases from V and 7 bases from J, the junction contained 7 bases not matched to a gene. CDR3 length: 14 amino acids. As DNA, the CDR3 is TGTGCCAGCAGCTTTCTCCAGGGGGCCAGTGAAGCTTTCTTT. Translating gives CASSFLQGASEAFF.

The gene calls are TRBV5-1 and TRBJ2-7; 8 bases map to TRBD2. The germline CDR1 and CDR2 sequences are SGHRS and YFSETQ. This CDR3 is built from 15 residues. The ends lost 3 bases at V and 0 bases at J; junction bases unmatched: 5. The CDR3 region has the DNA TGCGCCAGCAGCTCCACTAGCGGTTCCTCCTACGAGCAGTACTTC. Translating gives CASSSTSGSSYEQYF.

This clone was seen once. The chain uses TRBV3-1 (or the pseudogene TRBV3-2) and TRBJ2-7; no clear D. Trimming left V 0 bases short and J 7 bases short, with 4 bases between. The CDR3 sequence is 11 residues long. Per germline, CDR1 LGHDT and CDR2 YNNKEL (reference sequence). The CDR3 DNA reads TGTGCCAGCAGCCAAGAGAGAGAGCAGTACTTC. This translates into CASSQEREQYF.

This chain joins TRBV4-1 and TRBJ1-1; TRBD1 matches 7 bases. The ends lost 2 bases at V and 0 bases at J; junction bases unmatched: 3. Germline V gene sequence: CDR1 MGHRA, CDR2 YSYEKL. The CDR3 spans 15 residues. CDR3 amino acids: CASSQNDRVNTEAFF. DNA of the CDR3: TGCGCCAGCAGCCAAAACGACAGGGTGAACACTGAAGCTTTCTTT.

The chain couples TRBV5-1 to TRBJ2-5, with D possibly being TRBD1 (7 bases). CDR1 and CDR2 from the germline V gene are SGHRS and YFSETQ. The CDR3 runs to 14 residues. Trimming took 3 bases from V and 4 from J, leaving 13 bases between them. The CDR3 nucleotides are TGCGCCAGCAGCTCAGCAGGGGGGTTAGAGACCCAGTACTTC. It is translated as CASSSAGGLETQYF.

CDR3 in DNA: TGTGCCAGCAGTTACCGGGGAGAACGTGAAAAACTGTTTTTT. It encodes CASSYRGEREKLFF. The chain carries TRBV6-5 and TRBJ1-4; D is uncertain. Germline CDR1 MNHEY, CDR2 SVGAGI. The V and J ends lost 2 bases and 7 bases respectively, with 11 bases between them. There are 14 residues in the CDR3.

This clone was seen only a few times. The chain couples TRBV5-4 to TRBJ2-3, with TRBD2 identical over 8 bases. The junction had 8 bases not matched to a gene; V was cut back by 4 bases and J by 1 base. In germline, CDR1 is SGHNT, CDR2 YYREEE (reference sequence). The CDR3 is 16 amino acids. The CDR3 sequence: CASSRLGGAGTDTQYF. As DNA, the CDR3 is TGTGCCAGCAGCCGCCTCGGGGGGGCGGGCACAGATACGCAGTATTTT.

This chain joins TRBV7-2 and TRBJ2-1, with 11 bases identical to TRBD2. CDR1 is SGHTA, CDR2 FQGNSA, per germline. The CDR3 has 17 residues. Unmatched junction bases numbered 7, after V lost 1 base and J lost 5 bases. This chain's CDR3 is CASSLVISGGANNEQFF. The CDR3 nucleotides read TGTGCCAGCAGCTTAGTAATTAGCGGGGGGGCTAACAATGAGCAGTTCTTC. The complete variable domain, with remaining parts taken from reference TRBV7-2 and TRBJ2-1, reads GAGVSQSPSNKVTEKGKDVELRCDPISGHTALYWYRQSLGQGLEFLIYFQGNSAPDKSGLPSDRFSAERTGGSVSTLTIQRTQQEDSAVYLCASSLVISGGANNEQFFGPGTRLTVL.

The genes are TRBV14 and TRBJ2-1, with TRBD1 identical over 10 bases. The germline V gene encodes CDR1 SGHDN and CDR2 FVKESK. V gave up 4 bases and J gave up 14 bases; unmatched junction bases: 8. The CDR3 contains 13 residues. CDR3 amino acids: CASSLITGTGEFF. In DNA form, the CDR3 reads TGTGCCAGCAGCCTTATTACCGGGACAGGGGAGTTCTTC.

The chain joins TRBV19 to TRBJ2-3; 8 bases are a match to TRBD2. The CDR3 covers 18 residues. Germline trimming cut 4 bases from V and 2 bases from J; bases unmatched to any gene: 14. In germline, CDR1 is LNHDA, CDR2 SQIVND (reference sequence). The CDR3 spells CASSTHSGGAWATDTQYF. In DNA form, the CDR3 reads TGTGCCAGTAGTACCCATTCGGGGGGGGCTTGGGCCACAGATACGCAGTATTTT.

This chain uses TRBV7-9 with TRBJ2-7; 10 nucleotides agree with TRBD2. Trimming took 1 base from V and 5 from J; bases not matched to a gene: 8. This CDR3 has 16 residues. The germline CDR1 and CDR2 sequences are SEHNR and FQNEAQ (reference sequence). CDR3 loop: CASSLGLAGGHHEQYF. CDR3 in DNA: TGTGCCAGCAGCTTAGGACTAGCGGGCGGTCATCACGAGCAGTACTTC.

The chain uses TRBV2 and TRBJ1-5; D perhaps matches TRBD1 (5 bases). There are 14 residues in the CDR3. V lost 6 bases and J lost 4, with 13 bases in between. CDR1 SNHLY and CDR2 FYNNEI come from the germline V gene. The CDR3 coding sequence is TGTGCCAGCAGATCATTGCAGGGTAATCAGCCCCAGCATTTT. It specifies CASRSLQGNQPQHF.

Only a few counts were recorded for this clone. The chain's CDR3 is CASSWRGGLGHNEQFF. Written as DNA, the CDR3 is TGTGCCAGCAGCTGGAGAGGGGGACTAGGACACAATGAGCAGTTCTTC. The V call is TRBV7-3, the J call TRBJ2-1; 8 bases align to TRBD2. The CDR3 has 16 residues. From germline, CDR1 is SGHTA and CDR2 FQGTGA. Unmatched junction bases numbered 10, after V lost 4 bases and J lost 5 bases.

The chain is built from TRBV5-4 and TRBJ1-2; D possibly corresponds to TRBD1 (5 bases). Trimming cost V 4 bases and J 2 bases, with 15 bases left between them. CDR1 and CDR2 (germline): SGHNT, YYREEE (reference sequence). The CDR3 sequence is 15 residues long. This CDR3 reads CASSPVGGANYGYTF. CDR3 nucleotide sequence: TGTGCCAGCAGCCCCGTTGGTGGGGCAAACTATGGCTACACCTTC.

The chain recombines TRBV9 with TRBJ1-3; 7 bases fit TRBD1. The CDR3 length is 15 residues. Trimming removed 3 bases from V and 2 bases from J; junction bases left unmatched: 5. The germline gives CDR1 SGDLS, CDR2 YYNGEE. The CDR3 DNA follows: TGTGCCAGCAGCGCCGCAGGGGGAACTGGAAACACCATATATTTT. Translating it yields CASSAAGGTGNTIYF.